This TCR beta chain was documented in a study of technical replicates of blood from a handful of donors. V was trimmed by 6 bases and J by 2 bases, leaving 13 bases between them. The germline V gene has CDR1 MNHEY and CDR2 SVGAGI. This CDR3 has 15 residues. Measured with immunoSEQ multiplex PCR; TCRdb has only the in-frame clones, and not every one. The sample carries 95,000 to 100,000 clones, 95% recorded once. The origin of this receptor is a human donor in good health. Sequencing was done on a sample of T cells isolated from PBMCs. This chain joins TRBV6-5 and TRBJ2-2; D perhaps matches TRBD1 (6 bases). The CDR3 DNA reads TGTGCCAGCAGACAAAAAGGGGGAAACACCGGGGAGCTGTTTTTT. This translates into CASRQKGGNTGELFF.